The 18 T cell receptor beta chains given below trace back to one sample, sequenced in a study of blood T cell repertoires in COVID-19. Sequenced by immunoSEQ multiplex PCR; TCRdb stores in-frame clones only, minus some. Here the sample spans roughly 73,000 clones, around 70% being singletons. The material sequenced was peripheral blood. The receptors were gathered from a man in his 70s with acute or convalescent COVID-19.

The rearrangement links TRBV15 to TRBJ1-6; D call uncertain. Germline CDR1 LNHNV, CDR2 YYDKDF (reference sequence). CDR3 length: 16 amino acids. V was clipped by 0 bases and J by 0 bases, with 6 bases between them. CDR3 in DNA: TGTGCCACCAGCAGAGAGGGGAGCTCCTATAATTCACCCCTCCACTTT. Translated, it gives CATSREGSSYNSPLHF.

The chain carries TRBV5-1 and TRBJ2-3; 9 nucleotides line up with TRBD2. V was pared by 3 bases and J by 2 bases, with 4 bases of the junction left unmatched. This CDR3 region has 15 residues. Per germline, CDR1 SGHRS and CDR2 YFSETQ. The CDR3 DNA is TGCGCCAGCAGCTCCCTAGCGGGACCCACAGATACGCAGTATTTT. Its translation is CASSSLAGPTDTQYF.

The chain joins TRBV6-5 to TRBJ1-6; TRBD1 matches 7 bases. J gave up 9 bases and V 6 bases, and 8 bases lay outside the gene matches. Germline CDR1 and CDR2: MNHEY and SVGAGI. The CDR3 is made up of 14 amino acids. The CDR3 protein is CASSRRDSLSPLHF. The DNA for the CDR3 is TGTGCCAGCAGCCGCCGGGACAGTCTTTCACCCCTCCACTTT.

The chain uses TRBV19 and TRBJ2-7; TRBD2 matches at 10 bases. Germline V gene lookup returns CDR1 LNHDA and CDR2 SQIVND (reference sequence). The length of the CDR3 is 16 residues. After removal of 4 bases from V and 1 base from J, the junction contained 7 bases not matched to a gene. The CDR3 DNA reads TGTGCCAGTAGTAGGGGGACTAGCGTCACTTCCTACGAGCAGTACTTC. Residues: CASSRGTSVTSYEQYF.

The rearrangement uses TRBV11-2 and TRBJ1-3; no clear D gene. Germline CDR1 SGHAT, CDR2 FQNNGV. This CDR3 has 15 amino acids. With 5 bases removed from V and 1 base from J, the gap between germline ends came to 12 bases. The CDR3 DNA reads as TGTGCCAGCAGCCCCGTGCCGGGGTCTGGAAACACCATATATTTT. Amino acid sequence: CASSPVPGSGNTIYF.

The V and J genes are TRBV5-1 and TRBJ2-7, with TRBD2 as a possible D gene (5 bases). From germline, CDR1 is SGHRS and CDR2 YFSETQ. This CDR3 contains 15 residues. V lost 3 bases and J lost 2, with 15 bases in between. CDR3 DNA: TGCGCCAGCAGCTCAGCGGTGGGAGCAACCTACGAGCAGTACTTC. This codes for CASSSAVGATYEQYF. Looking up the rest from reference TRBV5-1 and TRBJ2-7 gives the full variable domain: KAGVTQTPRYLIKTRGQQVTLSCSPISGHRSVSWYQQTPGQGLQFLFEYFSETQRNKGNFPGRFSGRQFSNSRSEMNVSTLELGDSALYLCASSSAVGATYEQYFGPGTRLTVT.

CDR3 in amino acids: CASRDRSNQPQHF. CDR3 DNA sequence: TGTGCCAGTAGGGACAGAAGCAATCAGCCCCAGCATTTT. This sequence joins TRBV19 and TRBJ1-5, with a tentative D call TRBD1 (6 bases). V shed 6 bases and J shed 1 base, with 7 bases lying between them. The germline V gene encodes CDR1 LNHDA and CDR2 SQIVND (reference sequence). This CDR3 is 13 amino acids long.

The chain combines TRBV7-6 with TRBJ1-5; D is possibly TRBD1 (5 bases). The CDR3 is 13 amino acids. The germline V and J ends were trimmed by 3 bases and 4 bases, with 7 bases remaining between them. CDR1 is SGHVS and CDR2 is FNYEAQ in the germline V gene. Here the CDR3 DNA reads TGTGCCAGCAGCTTGGGGCAAAATCAGCCCCAGCATTTT. Encoded protein: CASSLGQNQPQHF.

J is TRBJ2-1 and V is TRBV12-3 or TRBV12-4, with D possibly matching TRBD2 (5 bases). Trimming removed 6 bases from V and 10 bases from J, with 16 bases in between. The CDR3 runs 13 residues. The CDR3 is CASSPIEGGEQFF. The CDR3 DNA follows: TGTGCCAGCAGCCCCATCGAGGGCGGAGAGCAGTTCTTC.

This chain uses TRBV4-3 with TRBJ1-4; 12 bases map to TRBD1. The V segment lost 3 bases and the J segment 6 bases; nucleotides outside the gene matches: 14. Germline V gene sequence: CDR1 LGHNA, CDR2 YSLEER. The CDR3 runs 19 residues. The CDR3: CASSQYLGTGGSEDEKLFF. The CDR3 DNA sequence: TGCGCCAGCAGCCAGTACCTTGGGACAGGGGGCTCCGAAGATGAAAAACTGTTTTTT.

This clone has a handful of counts. The genes are TRBV19 and TRBJ2-7; D might be TRBD1 (6 bases). Germline CDR1 reads LNHDA; CDR2 reads SQIVND (reference sequence). V gave up 4 bases and J gave up 7 bases, with 20 bases separating them. The CDR3 extends over 15 amino acids. CDR3 amino acids: CASSTVITGLAEQYF. The CDR3 DNA follows: TGTGCCAGTAGTACAGTAATAACAGGGCTGGCAGAGCAGTACTTC.

A few counts support this clone. This rearrangement joins TRBV13 to TRBJ2-1; D is undetermined. The CDR3 sequence is 11 residues long. V was clipped by 5 bases and J by 10 bases, with 9 bases between them. Germline assignment: CDR1 PRHDT and CDR2 FYEKMQ (reference sequence). In nucleotides, the CDR3 is TGTGCCAGCAGCAACCTTCGGGAGCAGTTCTTC. It codes for CASSNLREQFF.

This sequence joins TRBV5-1 and TRBJ1-2; no clear D. Between the trimmed V and J ends, which lost 2 bases and 6 bases, there was a span of 8 bases. The germline V gene encodes CDR1 SGHRS and CDR2 YFSETQ. CDR3 length equals 12 residues. This CDR3 is CASSFNRDGYTF. CDR3 coding DNA: TGCGCCAGCAGCTTCAACAGAGATGGCTACACCTTC.

This CDR3 is CASSERAGARYEQYF. The CDR3 region has the DNA TGCGCCAGCAGTGAGCGGGCAGGGGCAAGATACGAGCAGTACTTC. The V call is TRBV10-1, the J call TRBJ2-7; TRBD1 might be the D (6 bases). Germline V gene lookup returns CDR1 WNHNN and CDR2 SYGVQD (reference sequence). The CDR3 has 15 residues. V was clipped by 2 bases and J by 4 bases, with 15 bases between them.

This chain connects TRBV19 to TRBJ2-2; D is unresolved. CDR1 is LNHDA, CDR2 SQIVND, per germline (reference sequence). The CDR3 runs to 15 residues. V was clipped by 7 bases and J by 6 bases, with 18 bases between them. The CDR3 loop is CASIGRGLYSGELFF. CDR3 sequence (DNA): TGTGCCAGTATCGGCCGCGGTCTTTACTCCGGGGAGCTGTTTTTT.

The rearrangement links TRBV6-5 to TRBJ1-2; D is possibly TRBD1 (5 bases). V was shortened by 10 bases and J by 8 bases, with 20 bases between the two germline ends. CDR1 and CDR2 (germline): MNHEY, SVGAGI. CDR3 length equals 13 residues. The CDR3 reads CATSARRGDGYTF. The CDR3 nucleotides read TGTGCCACCTCCGCCCGGCGGGGGGACGGCTACACCTTC.

This clone was found many times. This chain links TRBV12-3 or TRBV12-4 with TRBJ1-1; 7 bases agree with TRBD1. The CDR3 extends over 12 amino acids. V lost 6 bases, J lost 12 bases, and 10 bases stayed unmatched. The CDR3 DNA is TGTGCCAGCAGACGGGACAGCCAGTTTACTTTCTTT. Its translation is CASRRDSQFTFF.

V gene TRBV24-1 combines with J gene TRBJ2-1, with D perhaps TRBD1 (5 bases). This CDR3 spans 12 amino acids. Germline V gene data show CDR1 as KGHDR and CDR2 as SFDVKD. V lost 8 bases, J lost 7 bases, and 11 bases lay in between. CDR3 in amino acids: CATISQENEQFF. The CDR3 nucleotides read TGTGCCACCATTTCACAGGAGAATGAGCAGTTCTTC.